The T cell receptor (beta chain) described here comes from a study of sequential checkpoint blockade in melanoma. Study at large: Arm A got nivolumab then ipilimumab; arm B the reverse, 1:1.

The treatment: randomized to nivolumab then ipilimumab (arm A) or the reverse (arm B). Sorted cells were live CD3+CD8+, lacking CD19 and CD56, from PBMCs. The length of the CDR3 is 16 residues. V shed 6 bases and J 2 bases; nucleotides not matched to a gene: 11. Germline CDR1 SEHNR, CDR2 FQNEAQ (reference sequence). Data came from immunoSEQ multiplex PCR; TCRdb stores just in-frame clones and leaves some out. The data hold about 17,000 clones, with about two thirds observed a single time. The chain is built from TRBV7-9 and TRBJ1-2, with 8 bases identical to TRBD1. This clonotype originated in a human donor with melanoma. Sequenced here: CD8+ T cells sorted from blood (inferred from file names), sampled from a patient given nivolumab and ipilimumab in sequence. CDR3 nucleotide sequence: TGTGCCAGCAGGTTTCCGGGACAGGTCTACAACTATGGCTACACCTTC. Translation gives CASRFPGQVYNYGYTF.